This is a list of T cell receptor beta chains from one sample in a study of technical replicates of blood from a few donors. Sequenced by immunoSEQ multiplex PCR; TCRdb stores in-frame clones only, minus some. The data contain 65,000 to 80,000 clones, just under 95% of them singletons. Material: T cells isolated from PBMCs. The receptors derive from a human donor in good health. The CDR3 runs from the conserved cysteine through the conserved F or W.

cdr3_length j_call v_call cdr3_aa
17 TRBJ2-1 TRBV9 CASSGGLAGGPNNEQFF
19 TRBJ2-3 TRBV27 CASSFLFGSLAGGTDTQYF
18 TRBJ2-2 TRBV4-3 CASSQVGRGPRESGELFF
15 TRBJ1-1 TRBV6-5 CASSSGTGQNTEAFF
14 TRBJ2-1 TRBV4-2 CASSPGTGNNEQFF
11 TRBJ2-7 TRBV28 CASRGTSRQYF
15 TRBJ2-3 TRBV7-2 CASSLDMTGVDTQYF
13 TRBJ1-2 TRBV19 CASTEGGIYGYTF
12 TRBJ2-1 TRBV27 CASSPGPPSRFF
14 TRBJ1-2 TRBV5-1 CASSLDGGVRGYTF
16 TRBJ2-5 TRBV5-7 CASSRTSGRGGETQYF
16 TRBJ2-3 TRBV27 CASIASGLNATDTQYF
15 TRBJ2-1 TRBV5-4 CASSLGGRAVGEQFF
12 TRBJ2-3 TRBV4-3 CASSQEGRTQYF
15 TRBJ1-1 TRBV13 CASSPSPSGGTEAFF
13 TRBJ2-7 TRBV7-2 CASSFGQAAEQYF
14 TRBJ1-4 TRBV30 CAWSVMGQGEKLFF
17 TRBJ2-3 TRBV7-9 CASSPAGGGGPADTQYF
11 TRBJ2-1 TRBV6-5 CASSTGTKQFF
13 TRBJ1-1 TRBV4-3 CASSQAGNTEAFF
14 TRBJ1-2 TRBV4-1 CASSQVGSLYGYTF
13 TRBJ2-1 TRBV2 CASRRDTPNEQFF
15 TRBJ1-4 TRBV9 CASSAAGIWGEKLFF
18 TRBJ2-1 TRBV11-2 CASSPRSPFSSSYNEQFF
16 TRBJ2-7 TRBV28 CASSFLSGTRSYEQYF
13 TRBJ2-7 TRBV19 CASSMGQAYEQYF
14 TRBJ2-7 TRBV9 CASSLIADPYEQYF
12 TRBJ1-3 TRBV5-1 CASRGQGDTIYF
15 TRBJ2-7 TRBV7-9 CASSLGYRVADEQYF
13 TRBJ2-5 TRBV30 CAWSPTIQETQYF
13 TRBJ1-1 TRBV7-3 CASSSDRATEAFF
18 TRBJ2-3 TRBV7-3 CASRPSGRDPKGTDTQYF
16 TRBJ1-2 TRBV27 CASSPKGQDSFGGYTF
16 TRBJ2-1 TRBV14 CASSQFVLAEAHEQFF
13 TRBJ2-7 TRBV5-1 CASSLVSGTAQYF
15 TRBJ1-5 TRBV7-2 CASSLDAAGGQPQHF
16 TRBJ1-3 TRBV14 CASSQISGSSGNTIYF
14 TRBJ1-5 TRBV19 CASRRGQENQPQHF
14 TRBJ1-1 TRBV9 CASSPSRMNTEAFF
14 TRBJ2-3 TRBV6-4 CASAKEGGTDTQYF
12 TRBJ2-3 TRBV19 CASSRLRDTQYF
16 TRBJ2-5 TRBV7-8 CASSLGVAGGQETQYF
14 TRBJ2-5 TRBV27 CASSSLRQVETQYF
16 TRBJ1-5 TRBV19 CASSPLGTGGSQPQHF
14 TRBJ2-5 TRBV30 CAWALGTIQETQYF
13 TRBJ2-1 TRBV19 CASMGRGVPEQFF
17 TRBJ2-2 TRBV28 CASSWTSGIHNTGELFF
13 TRBJ2-7 TRBV6-1 CASSTAGGYEQYF
18 TRBJ2-5 TRBV4-3 CASSQDRSSGRATETQYF
15 TRBJ2-7 TRBV25-1 CASSARQGPTDEQYF
14 TRBJ1-1 TRBV13 CASSLLSRFTEAFF
14 TRBJ2-2 TRBV7-9 CASGRTGSTGELFF
12 TRBJ2-4 TRBV10-3 CAISESSGIQYF
14 TRBJ2-1 TRBV4-1 CASSQDAGDNEQFF
17 TRBJ1-3 TRBV5-3 CARSRTIDGTSGNTIYF